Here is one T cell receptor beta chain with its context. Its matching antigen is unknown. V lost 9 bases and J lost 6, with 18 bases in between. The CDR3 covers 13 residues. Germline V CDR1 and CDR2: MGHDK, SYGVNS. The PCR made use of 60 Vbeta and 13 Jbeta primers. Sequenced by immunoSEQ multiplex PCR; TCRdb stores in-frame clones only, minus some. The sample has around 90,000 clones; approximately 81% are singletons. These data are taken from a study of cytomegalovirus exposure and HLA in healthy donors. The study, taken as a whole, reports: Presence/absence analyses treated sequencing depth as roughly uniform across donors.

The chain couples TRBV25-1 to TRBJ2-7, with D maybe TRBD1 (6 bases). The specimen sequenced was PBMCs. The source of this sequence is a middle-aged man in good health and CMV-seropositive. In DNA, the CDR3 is TGTGCCAGTGAGGGACATATCCTCTCCGAGCAGTACTTC. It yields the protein CASEGHILSEQYF.